This T cell receptor (beta chain) was sequenced during a study of cytomegalovirus exposure and HLA in healthy donors. Study-level points and caveats: Later analysis placed DRB1 highest and HLA-C lowest in TCR association rates, which differed by HLA locus. Trimming of TCR beta V- and J-genes showed a link, identified in a later analysis, to a missense DCLRE1C variant.

The CDR3 has 13 amino acids. V lost 6 bases, J lost 4 bases, and 10 bases lay in between. Germline V gives CDR1 MRHNA, CDR2 SNTAGT. As for this clone: No antigen is known for it.

PCR used 60 Vbeta primers and 13 Jbeta primers. The repertoire was sequenced with immunoSEQ multiplex PCR; TCRdb's copy has only in-frame clones and lacks some. Here the sample spans nearly 110,000 clones, around 74% being singletons. The V gene is TRBV6-4, the J gene TRBJ1-5; the D gene is possibly TRBD1 (5 bases). Sequencing was done on a sample of PBMCs. The TCR comes from a woman in her forties in good health and CMV-seropositive. CDR3 amino acids: CASSPGENQPQHF. CDR3 coding DNA: TGTGCCAGCAGCCCGGGGGAGAATCAGCCCCAGCATTTT.